The 12 T cell receptor beta chains presented below share a single source sample, sequenced in a study of blood T cells in healthy people across ages. Then a second PCR, running about 6 to 11 cycles, was carried out with a sample-barcoded 5' primer and a J-beta primer mix. TCRdb processed the 5' RACE reads anew with MiXCR; each CDR3 protein has one entry. The repertoire has around 800,000 distinct CDR3 sequences, under 80% of them found once; the top ten carry 28%. Sequencing was carried out using blood. These receptors were collected from a young man in good health.

This clonotype was recorded a few times. The genes are TRBV29-1 and TRBJ2-5; 9 bases fit TRBD1. Germline CDR1 SQVTM, CDR2 ANQGSEA. This CDR3 has 18 residues. V dropped 5 bases and J dropped 5; count of bases not matched to a gene: 21. The CDR3 coding sequence is TGCAGCGTTAATGGTGTCTTAGGTAACAGGGGGCATTCGGAGACCCAGTACTTC. Its translation is CSVNGVLGNRGHSETQYF.

The chain recombines TRBV6-6 with TRBJ2-3, with D perhaps matching TRBD2 (5 bases). The CDR3 is 15 amino acids. Deletions cut 2 bases from V and 3 bases from J, with 12 bases between. Germline assignment: CDR1 MNHNY and CDR2 SVGAGI (reference sequence). The CDR3 region is CASSYARVGTDTQYF. CDR3 sequence (DNA): TGTGCCAGCAGTTACGCGCGGGTGGGGACAGATACGCAGTATTTT.

The table lists this clonotype with a few counts. This chain joins TRBV12-3 or TRBV12-4 and TRBJ2-1; 14 bases align to TRBD2. The length of the CDR3 is 16 residues. Losses at the gene ends were 6 bases for V and 8 bases for J; bases not matched to a gene: 9. The CDR3 nucleotides read TGTGCCAGCAGCAGACGACTAGCGGGAGGGGAATATGAGCAGTTCTTC. This codes for CASSRRLAGGEYEQFF.

This clonotype showed up just once. The chain uses TRBV29-1 and TRBJ2-1, with 12 positions matching TRBD2. V was pared by 2 bases and J by 3 bases, with 5 bases of the junction left unmatched. Germline V gene sequence: CDR1 SQVTM, CDR2 ANQGSEA. The CDR3 sequence is 16 residues long. DNA for the CDR3: TGCAGCGTTGAACCTACTAGCGGGGGGCTCTACAATGAGCAGTTCTTC. Translating gives CSVEPTSGGLYNEQFF.

The chain carries TRBV14 and TRBJ2-5, with 8 nucleotides matching TRBD2. The J call is uncertain, as TRBJ2-7 better fits the DNA end. The CDR3 contains 17 residues. Germline V lookup: CDR1 SGHDN, CDR2 FVKESK. CDR3 in DNA: TGTGCCAGCAGCCGAAGAAATCGGGGACTAGTAGGCCACGAGCAGTACTTC. As protein: CASSRRNRGLVGHEQYF.

The genes are TRBV11-3 and TRBJ2-4; possibly TRBD2 for D (5 bases). The CDR3 runs 13 residues. Germline CDR1 reads SGHNT; CDR2 reads YENEEA. Deletions cut 1 base from V and 13 bases from J, with 14 bases between. The CDR3 here is CASSLGRSGEQYF. Written as DNA, the CDR3 is TGTGCCAGCAGCTTAGGTCGGAGTGGGGAGCAGTACTTC. The variable domain in full, with the rest retrieved from reference TRBV11-3 and TRBJ2-4, is EAGVVQSPRYKIIEKKQPVAFWCNPISGHNTLYWYLQNLGQGPELLIRYENEEAVDDSQLPKDRFSAERLKGVDSTLKIQPAELGDSAVYLCASSLGRSGEQYFGAGTRLSVL.

This chain links TRBV6-1 with TRBJ2-3, with 14 bases lining up with TRBD2. J was trimmed by 5 bases and V by 4 bases; bases with no gene match: 8. This CDR3 spans 17 amino acids. CDR1 is MNHNS, CDR2 SASEGT, per germline. The CDR3 spells CASSATSGGARGDTQYF. The CDR3 DNA is TGTGCCAGCAGTGCGACTAGCGGGGGGGCCCGGGGAGATACGCAGTATTTT.

The V gene is TRBV20-1, the J gene TRBJ2-3; no clear D. The CDR3 covers 11 residues. With 7 bases removed from V and 4 bases from J, the gap between germline ends came to 9 bases. CDR1 is DFQATT, CDR2 SNEGSKA, per germline (reference sequence). CDR3 DNA: TGCAGTGGTGGGATCGCAGATACGCAGTATTTT. As protein: CSGGIADTQYF.

The chain recombines TRBV10-3 with TRBJ2-3, with D possibly TRBD1 on 5 matching bases. The V gene's germline CDR1 is ENHRY and CDR2 SYGVKD. V was cut by 4 bases and J by 0 bases, with 11 bases left in between. There are 15 residues in the CDR3. CDR3 in amino acids: CAISGVQDSTDTQYF. In DNA, the CDR3 is TGTGCCATCAGTGGCGTACAGGATAGCACAGATACGCAGTATTTT.

The CDR3 DNA is TGTGCCAGCTATGATGCGCCGGGCGTGGTAACAGATACGCAGTATTTT. It translates to CASYDAPGVVTDTQYF. The chain carries TRBV7-2 and TRBJ2-3, with D uncertain. The CDR3 totals 16 residues. The ends were cut back, 8 bases at V and 3 bases at J, with 21 bases in the middle. Germline V lookup: CDR1 SGHTA, CDR2 FQGNSA.

A single count supports this clonotype. The chain links TRBV10-2 to TRBJ2-3, with 8 bases lining up with TRBD1. Per the germline V gene, CDR1 is WSHSY and CDR2 is SAAADI. V lost 3 bases to trimming and J lost 8 bases; unmatched junction nucleotides: 7. This CDR3 comprises 14 residues. CDR3 coding DNA: TGCGCCAGCAGTGAACCCCAGGGGGCGGGTACGCAGTATTTT. Residues: CASSEPQGAGTQYF.

This clonotype was counted only a few times. The chain is built from TRBV6-6 and TRBJ2-5; no reliable D call. The germline CDR1 and CDR2 sequences are MNHNY and SVGAGI (reference sequence). V shed 10 bases and J shed 11 bases, with 23 bases lying between them. CDR3 size: 13 residues. The CDR3 protein is CATQVEINHGQYF. The CDR3 DNA sequence: TGTGCCACGCAGGTCGAGATAAACCACGGGCAGTACTTC.